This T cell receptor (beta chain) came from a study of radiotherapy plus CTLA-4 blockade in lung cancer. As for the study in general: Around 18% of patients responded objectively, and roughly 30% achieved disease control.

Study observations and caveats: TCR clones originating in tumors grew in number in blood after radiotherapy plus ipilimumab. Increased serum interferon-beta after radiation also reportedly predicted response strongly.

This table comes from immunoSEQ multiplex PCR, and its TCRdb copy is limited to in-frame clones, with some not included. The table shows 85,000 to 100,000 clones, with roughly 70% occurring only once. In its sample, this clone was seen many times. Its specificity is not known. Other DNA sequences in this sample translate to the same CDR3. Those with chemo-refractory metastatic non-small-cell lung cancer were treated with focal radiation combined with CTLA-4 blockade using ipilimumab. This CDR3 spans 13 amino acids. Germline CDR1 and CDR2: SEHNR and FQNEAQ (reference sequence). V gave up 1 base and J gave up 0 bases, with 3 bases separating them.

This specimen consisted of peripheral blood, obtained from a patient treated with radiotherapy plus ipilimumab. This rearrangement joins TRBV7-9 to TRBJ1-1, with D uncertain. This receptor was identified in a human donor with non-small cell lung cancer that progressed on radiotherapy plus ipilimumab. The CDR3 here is CASSLDLNTEAFF. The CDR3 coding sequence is TGTGCCAGCAGCTTAGATCTGAACACTGAAGCTTTCTTT.